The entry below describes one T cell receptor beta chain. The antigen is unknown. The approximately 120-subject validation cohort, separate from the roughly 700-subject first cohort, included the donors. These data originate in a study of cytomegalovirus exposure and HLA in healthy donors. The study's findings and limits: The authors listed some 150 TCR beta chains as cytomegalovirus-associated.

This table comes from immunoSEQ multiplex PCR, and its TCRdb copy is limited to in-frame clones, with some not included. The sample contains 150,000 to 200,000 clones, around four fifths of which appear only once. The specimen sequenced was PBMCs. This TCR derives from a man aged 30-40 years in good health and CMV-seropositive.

The CDR3 DNA is TGTGCCAGCAGACGCGGTTGGGGGGACACTGAAGCTTTCTTT. Amino acid sequence: CASRRGWGDTEAFF. This chain links TRBV6-6 with TRBJ1-1; tentatively, D is TRBD1 (5 bases). Germline V lookup: CDR1 MNHNY, CDR2 SVGAGI (reference sequence). This CDR3 is 14 amino acids long. V lost 6 bases and J 3 bases, leaving 14 bases between the germline ends.